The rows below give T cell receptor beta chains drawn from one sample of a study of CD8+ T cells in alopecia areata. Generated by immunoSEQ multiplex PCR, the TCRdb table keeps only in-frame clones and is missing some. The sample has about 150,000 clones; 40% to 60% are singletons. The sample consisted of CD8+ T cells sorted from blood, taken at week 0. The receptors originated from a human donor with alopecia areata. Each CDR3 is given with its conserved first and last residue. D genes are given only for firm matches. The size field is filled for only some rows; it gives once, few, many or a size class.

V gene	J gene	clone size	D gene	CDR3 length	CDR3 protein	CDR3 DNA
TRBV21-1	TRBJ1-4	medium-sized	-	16	CASSPLRGRDLEKLFF	TGTGCCAGCAGCCCACTCCGAGGCAGAGATCTTGAAAAACTGTTTTTT
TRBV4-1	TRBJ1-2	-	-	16	CASSQVSLDTDYGFTF	TGCGCCAGCAGCCAAGTTTCGCTAGACACAGACTATGGCTTCACCTTC
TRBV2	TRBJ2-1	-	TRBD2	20	CASSEALELAGAESYNEQFF	TGTGCCAGCAGTGAAGCGCTTGAACTAGCGGGGGCAGAATCCTACAATGAGCAGTTCTTC
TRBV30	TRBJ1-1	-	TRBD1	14	CAWSGERGRLGAFF	TGTGCCTGGAGTGGTGAAAGGGGGCGATTAGGAGCTTTCTTT
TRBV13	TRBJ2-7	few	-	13	CASSLGSENEQYF	TGTGCCAGCAGCTTAGGATCGGAGAACGAGCAGTACTTC
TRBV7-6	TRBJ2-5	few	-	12	CASSSRRETQYF	TGTGCCAGCAGCTCCCGTCGGGAGACCCAGTACTTC
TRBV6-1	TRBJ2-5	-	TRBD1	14	CASSEDRGHETQYF	TGTGCCAGCAGTGAAGACAGGGGGCATGAGACCCAGTACTTC
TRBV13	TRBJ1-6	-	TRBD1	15	CASSALSDRSSPLHF	TGTGCCAGCAGCGCCTTATCGGACAGGTCCTCACCCCTCCACTTT
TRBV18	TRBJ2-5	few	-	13	CASHGQDQETQYF	TGTGCCAGCCATGGTCAGGACCAAGAGACCCAGTACTTC
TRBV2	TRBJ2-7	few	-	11	CASRASYEQYF	TGTGCCAGCAGGGCAAGCTACGAGCAGTACTTC
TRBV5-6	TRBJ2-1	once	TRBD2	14	CASSLPGRVNEQFF	TGTGCCAGCAGCTTGCCAGGGAGGGTCAATGAGCAGTTCTTC
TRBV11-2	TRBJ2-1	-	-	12	CASGVNSHEQFF	TGTGCCAGCGGAGTTAATTCCCATGAGCAGTTCTTC
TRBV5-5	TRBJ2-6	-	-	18	CASSFLGTTTSGANVLTF	TGTGCCAGCAGCTTTTTGGGGACGACAACCTCTGGGGCCAACGTCCTGACTTTC
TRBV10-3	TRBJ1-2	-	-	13	CAIRGESSYGYTF	TGTGCCATCCGGGGAGAGTCTTCCTATGGCTACACCTTC
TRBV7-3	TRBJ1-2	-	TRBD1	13	CASSSATGDGYTF	TGTGCCAGCAGCAGCGCGACAGGGGATGGCTACACCTTC
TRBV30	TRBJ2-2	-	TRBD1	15	CAWSSRDRGGGELFF	TGTGCCTGGAGCTCCAGGGACAGGGGTGGCGGGGAGCTGTTTTTT
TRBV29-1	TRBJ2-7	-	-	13	CSVELGTSYEQYF	TGCAGCGTTGAACTGGGGACGTCCTACGAGCAGTACTTC
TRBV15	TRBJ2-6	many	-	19	CATSRIPGLPDSGANVLTF	TGTGCCACCAGCAGGATACCGGGACTGCCCGACTCTGGGGCCAACGTCCTGACTTTC
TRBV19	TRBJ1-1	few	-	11	CASSSGTEAFF	TGTGCCAGTAGTTCCGGGACAGAAGCTTTCTTT
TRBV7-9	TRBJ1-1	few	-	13	CASSTFGDTEAFF	TGTGCCAGCAGTACGTTTGGGGACACTGAAGCTTTCTTT
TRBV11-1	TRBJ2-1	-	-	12	CASTGSINEQFF	TGTGCCAGCACAGGTTCGATCAATGAGCAGTTCTTC
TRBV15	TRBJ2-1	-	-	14	CATSGRSTRGEQFF	TGTGCCACCAGCGGACGCTCGACTAGGGGTGAGCAGTTCTTC
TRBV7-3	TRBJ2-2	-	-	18	CASSQTGIRRTNTGELFF	TGTGCCAGCAGCCAAACGGGTATCCGGAGGACCAACACCGGGGAGCTGTTTTTT
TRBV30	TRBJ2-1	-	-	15	CAWSVPRSSYNEQFF	TGTGCCTGGAGCGTACCTAGAAGCTCCTACAATGAGCAGTTCTTC
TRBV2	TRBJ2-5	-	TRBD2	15	CASRETSGEQETQYF	TGTGCCAGCAGGGAGACTAGCGGGGAACAAGAGACCCAGTACTTC
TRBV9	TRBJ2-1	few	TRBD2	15	CASSVGGGTRNEQFF	TGTGCCAGCAGTGTTGGAGGTGGGACTAGAAATGAGCAGTTCTTC
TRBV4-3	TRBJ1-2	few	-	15	CASSQDAGVIYGYTF	TGCGCCAGCAGCCAAGATGCGGGGGTCATCTATGGCTACACCTTC
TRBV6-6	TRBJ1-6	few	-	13	CASRGPGKSPLHF	TGTGCCAGCAGAGGGCCGGGAAAATCACCCCTCCACTTT
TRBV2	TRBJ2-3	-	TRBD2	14	CASTGSGGTDTQYF	TGTGCCAGCACCGGTAGCGGGGGCACAGATACGCAGTATTTT
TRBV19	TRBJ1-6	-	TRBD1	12	CASSIGTGEPHF	TGTGCCAGTAGCATCGGGACAGGGGAGCCCCACTTT
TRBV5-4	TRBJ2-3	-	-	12	CASRYSADTQYF	TGTGCCAGCAGGTATAGCGCAGATACGCAGTATTTT
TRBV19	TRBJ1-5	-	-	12	CASSIGRGPQHF	TGTGCCAGTAGTATAGGTAGAGGGCCCCAGCATTTT
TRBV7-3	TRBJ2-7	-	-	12	CASSLPGSEQYF	TGTGCCAGCAGCCTGCCTGGTAGCGAGCAGTACTTC
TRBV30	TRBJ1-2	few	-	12	CAWRTFSRGYTF	TGTGCCTGGAGGACCTTTTCTAGAGGCTACACCTTC
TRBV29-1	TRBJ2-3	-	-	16	CSLKGGDRGYTDTQYF	TGCAGCCTGAAGGGAGGTGACCGGGGATACACAGATACGCAGTATTTT
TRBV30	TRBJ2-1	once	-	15	CAWSWGESSYNEQFF	TGTGCCTGGAGTTGGGGGGAGAGCTCCTACAATGAGCAGTTCTTC
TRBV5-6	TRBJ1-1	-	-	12	CASSSMDIEAFF	TGTGCCAGCAGCTCGATGGACATAGAAGCTTTCTTT
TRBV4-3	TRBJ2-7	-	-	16	CASSQDFGRESYEQYF	TGCGCCAGCAGCCAAGATTTCGGCAGGGAAAGCTACGAGCAGTACTTC
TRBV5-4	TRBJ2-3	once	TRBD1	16	CASSTRPDRAMDTQYF	TGTGCCAGCAGCACACGACCCGACAGGGCCATGGATACGCAGTATTTT
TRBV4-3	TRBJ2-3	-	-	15	CASSQDAQGTDTQYF	TGCGCCAGCAGCCAAGATGCGCAAGGCACAGATACGCAGTATTTT
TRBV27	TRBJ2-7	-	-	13	CASSPGATYEQYF	TGTGCCAGCAGCCCCGGGGCCACCTACGAGCAGTACTTC
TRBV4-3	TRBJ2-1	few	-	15	CASSQVQGKYNEQFF	TGCGCCAGCAGCCAAGTACAGGGAAAATACAATGAGCAGTTCTTC
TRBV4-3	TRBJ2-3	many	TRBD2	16	CASSQDGAGGTDTQYF	TGCGCCAGCAGCCAAGACGGAGCGGGGGGCACAGATACGCAGTATTTT
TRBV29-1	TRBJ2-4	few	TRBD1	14	CSVEGQGAKNIQYF	TGCAGCGTTGAAGGACAGGGGGCCAAAAACATTCAGTACTTC
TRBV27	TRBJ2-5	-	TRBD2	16	CASSPSAGDQQETQYF	TGTGCCAGCAGTCCGTCGGCGGGAGATCAACAAGAGACCCAGTACTTC
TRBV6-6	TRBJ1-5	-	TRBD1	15	CASSLDREYNQPQHF	TGTGCCAGCAGCCTGGACAGGGAGTACAATCAGCCCCAGCATTTT
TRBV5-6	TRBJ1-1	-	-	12	CASSLGDTEAFF	TGTGCCAGCAGCTTGGGGGACACTGAAGCTTTCTTT
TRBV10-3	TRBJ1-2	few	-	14	CAISDSNGQLGYTF	TGTGCCATCAGTGATTCCAACGGGCAGCTTGGCTACACCTTC
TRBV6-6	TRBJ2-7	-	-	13	CASSYSESYEQYF	TGTGCCAGCAGTTATTCCGAGTCCTACGAGCAGTACTTC
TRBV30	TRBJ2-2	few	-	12	CAWSPMRGELFF	TGTGCCTGGAGTCCCATGCGCGGGGAGCTGTTTTTT